This T cell receptor (beta chain) was identified during a study of cytomegalovirus exposure and HLA in healthy donors. Overall study findings and caveats: Donors belonging to an Asian-associated ancestry cluster reportedly showed fewer N-insertions in productive TCRs than the roughly 670-donor mean, according to what a later analysis found. Many donors shared some public TCRs, even though most TCR sequences were rare. The investigators catalogued 164 TCR beta chains as cytomegalovirus-associated.

This clone has a handful of counts. Its antigen is not identified. The PCR was carried out with 60 Vbeta primers and 13 Jbeta primers. The data were produced by immunoSEQ multiplex PCR, yet TCRdb's version contains in-frame clones alone and is incomplete. The sample yields about 63,000 clones, around 68% seen once. The V end lost 5 bases, the J end lost 7 bases, and 5 bases lay between the germline ends. The CDR3 runs to 10 residues. Germline values: CDR1 MNHNY, CDR2 SVGAGI (reference sequence). Sequences were obtained from PBMCs. The gene calls are TRBV6-6 and TRBJ1-2; D perhaps matches TRBD1 (5 bases). The sequence came from a man aged 45-65 years in good health and CMV-seropositive. The CDR3 reads CASSQGGYTF. Here the CDR3 DNA reads TGTGCCAGCAGTCAGGGTGGCTACACCTTC.